This T cell receptor beta chain emerged from a study of CD8 T cells in ankylosing spondylitis. This clonotype was seen a handful of times. Its antigen is not known. In TCRdb, the 5' RACE reads were re-called with MiXCR into one record per CDR3 protein. The sample lists 700,000 to 1,000,000 distinct CDR3 sequences, over 9.5% occurring once. J was trimmed by 5 bases and V by 7 bases; bases with no gene match: 8. This CDR3 comprises 13 residues. Germline values: CDR1 DFQATT, CDR2 SNEGSKA (reference sequence). Overall study findings and caveats: Within ankylosing spondylitis blood, a TCR beta motif made up of eight or nine highly homologous variants appeared to be characteristic.

The receptor was derived from a male donor with ankylosing spondylitis. The sample was blood, either unsorted or a sorted T cell fraction (not recorded which). The chain employs TRBV20-1 and TRBJ1-5; TRBD1 aligns across 7 bases. This CDR3 is CSGTGTGDQPQHF. The CDR3 DNA reads as TGCAGTGGGACGGGTACAGGGGATCAGCCCCAGCATTTT.